A selection of T cell receptor beta chains follows, all from one sample in a study of shared clonotypes between healthy human individuals. Using immunoSEQ multiplex PCR, the repertoire was profiled, and TCRdb retains in-frame clones only, with some absent. This repertoire shows 2 million to 2.5 million clones, approximately 94% found once; its top ten account for around 0.13%. The sequenced material came from naive CD4+ T cells sorted from blood. The receptors originated from a man aged 18 to 30 in good health. Both conserved end residues are part of each CDR3. The D gene is left open where the match is weak. Size is stated for part of the rows, as once, few or many counts, or as a class when the clone is expanded.

d_gene: -
abundance: -
v_gene: TRBV9
j_gene: TRBJ2-5
len: 14
CDR3aa: CASTDPGVRETQYF

d_gene: -
abundance: -
v_gene: TRBV19
j_gene: TRBJ1-5
len: 14
CDR3aa: CASSSRGFNQPQHF

d_gene: -
abundance: -
v_gene: TRBV7-8
j_gene: TRBJ1-1
len: 13
CDR3aa: CASSPGLNTEAFF

d_gene: -
abundance: once
v_gene: TRBV4-3
j_gene: TRBJ2-1
len: 14
CDR3aa: CASSQEANYNEQFF

d_gene: -
abundance: -
v_gene: TRBV19
j_gene: TRBJ1-6
len: 18
CDR3aa: CASTRAGGAPSYNSPLHF

d_gene: -
abundance: -
v_gene: TRBV25-1
j_gene: TRBJ2-1
len: 11
CDR3aa: CASSDLYEQFF

d_gene: TRBD1
abundance: -
v_gene: TRBV28
j_gene: TRBJ1-3
len: 14
CDR3aa: CASRQGAPGNTIYF

d_gene: TRBD1
abundance: -
v_gene: TRBV2
j_gene: TRBJ2-3
len: 16
CDR3aa: CASSEVRTGGTDTQYF

d_gene: -
abundance: -
v_gene: TRBV29-1
j_gene: TRBJ2-5
len: 10
CDR3aa: CSGFQETQYF

d_gene: -
abundance: once
v_gene: TRBV29-1
j_gene: TRBJ1-2
len: 11
CDR3aa: CSVVSGYGYTF

d_gene: TRBD1
abundance: -
v_gene: TRBV5-1
j_gene: TRBJ1-1
len: 16
CDR3aa: CASRQGTGDRNTEAFF

d_gene: -
abundance: -
v_gene: TRBV30
j_gene: TRBJ1-2
len: 13
CDR3aa: CAWSVPGRRGYTF

d_gene: -
abundance: -
v_gene: TRBV30
j_gene: TRBJ1-3
len: 12
CDR3aa: CAWRAGGNTIYF

d_gene: -
abundance: -
v_gene: TRBV6-1
j_gene: TRBJ2-5
len: 13
CDR3aa: CASRTSPQETQYF

d_gene: -
abundance: -
v_gene: TRBV7-3
j_gene: TRBJ1-6
len: 13
CDR3aa: CASSLTLNSPLHF

d_gene: TRBD2
abundance: -
v_gene: TRBV30
j_gene: TRBJ2-7
len: 12
CDR3aa: CAWSGSGDEQYF

d_gene: -
abundance: -
v_gene: TRBV6-5
j_gene: TRBJ2-2
len: 14
CDR3aa: CASSPQSGNGELFF

d_gene: TRBD1
abundance: -
v_gene: TRBV7-2
j_gene: TRBJ2-7
len: 14
CDR3aa: CASSPDRGPYEQYF

d_gene: -
abundance: -
v_gene: TRBV5-6
j_gene: TRBJ2-7
len: 15
CDR3aa: CASSLVGDLGYEQYF

d_gene: TRBD1
abundance: once
v_gene: TRBV25-1
j_gene: TRBJ1-5
len: 16
CDR3aa: CASSEGGKGAEQPQHF

d_gene: -
abundance: -
v_gene: TRBV7-2
j_gene: TRBJ2-5
len: 15
CDR3aa: CASSSRGPMQETQYF

d_gene: -
abundance: -
v_gene: TRBV4-3
j_gene: TRBJ1-5
len: 15
CDR3aa: CASSPERTDYQPQHF

d_gene: -
abundance: -
v_gene: TRBV5-4
j_gene: TRBJ1-1
len: 15
CDR3aa: CASISPGTTFTEAFF

d_gene: -
abundance: -
v_gene: TRBV7-2
j_gene: TRBJ2-5
len: 16
CDR3aa: CASSLGGQGMWETQYF

d_gene: TRBD1
abundance: -
v_gene: TRBV2
j_gene: TRBJ1-1
len: 15
CDR3aa: CATRTRTGENTEAFF